These 16 T cell receptor beta chains were sequenced from one sample in a study of T cell responses to AZD1222 COVID-19 vaccine. TCRdb's copy holds only in-frame clones and misses some; the assay was immunoSEQ multiplex PCR. Here the sample spans approximately 46,000 clones, 60% to 85% being singletons. The sequences come from peripheral blood, collected on day 0 of AZD1222 vaccination. These receptors originate from an adult in good health.

This clone came up once. This chain connects TRBV18 to TRBJ1-4; 7 positions agree with TRBD1. V trimming: 3 bases; J trimming: 7 bases; junction bases outside the gene matches: 2. The CDR3 runs to 13 residues. Looked up from germline, CDR1 is KGHSH and CDR2 is LQKENI. Here the CDR3 reads CASSPGTAEKLFF. CDR3 sequence (DNA): TGTGCCAGCTCACCCGGGACAGCTGAAAAACTGTTTTTT. Supplemented by reference TRBV18 and TRBJ1-4, the full variable domain reads NAGVMQNPRHLVRRRGQEARLRCSPMKGHSHVYWYRQLPEEGLKFMVYLQKENIIDESGMPKERFSAEFPKEGPSILRIQQVVRGDSAAYFCASSPGTAEKLFFGSGTQLSVL.

This chain uses TRBV7-2 with TRBJ1-1; 7 bases match TRBD1. V dropped 1 base and J dropped 6; count of bases not matched to a gene: 5. The CDR3 length is 14 residues. The germline CDR1 and CDR2 sequences are SGHTA and FQGNSA. The CDR3 loop is CASSLVQGLAEAFF. CDR3 in DNA: TGTGCCAGCAGCTTAGTACAGGGGTTGGCTGAAGCTTTCTTT.

J is TRBJ2-1 and V is TRBV3-1 (or the pseudogene TRBV3-2); TRBD2 matches at 11 bases. CDR3 length: 16 residues. Germline CDR1 LGHDT, CDR2 YNNKEL (reference sequence). V dropped 0 bases and J dropped 9; count of bases not matched to a gene: 7. The CDR3 coding sequence is TGTGCCAGCAGCCAAGATTTAGCGGGAGGGCCGGTTGAGCAGTTCTTC. This translates into CASSQDLAGGPVEQFF.

The rearrangement links TRBV2 to TRBJ1-1; 7 bases align to TRBD1. Germline V gene data show CDR1 as SNHLY and CDR2 as FYNNEI. Trimming at V came to 6 bases and at J to 11 bases, leaving 9 bases not matched to a gene. This CDR3 contains 12 residues. CDR3 in DNA: TGTGCCAGCAGAATAGGACAGGCGAGGGCTTTCTTT. It encodes CASRIGQARAFF.

This chain links TRBV7-9 with TRBJ1-1; D not certain. CDR1 is SEHNR and CDR2 is FQNEAQ in the germline V gene (reference sequence). Trimming cost V 6 bases and J 1 base, with 12 bases left between them. CDR3 length: 14 residues. The CDR3 region is CASRDFKTNTEAFF. CDR3 nucleotide sequence: TGTGCCAGCAGGGACTTTAAGACGAACACTGAAGCTTTCTTT.

This clone was counted between two and nine times. The chain combines TRBV24-1 with TRBJ1-1, with 9 bases lining up with TRBD1. The CDR3 consists of 13 residues. Germline CDR1 KGHDR, CDR2 SFDVKD. V was clipped by 4 bases and J by 12 bases; unmatched bases: 8. The CDR3 here is CATSELGTGKTFF. The CDR3 DNA follows: TGTGCCACCAGTGAATTAGGGACAGGGAAAACTTTCTTT.

The chain has TRBV7-2 and TRBJ1-3; the D is unclear. V was shortened by 5 bases and J by 9 bases, with 17 bases between the two germline ends. The CDR3 consists of 14 residues. The germline CDR1 and CDR2 sequences are SGHTA and FQGNSA. CDR3 sequence: CASSIERERGTIYF. For the CDR3, the DNA is TGTGCCAGCAGCATCGAGAGGGAACGGGGCACCATATATTTT. Filled out from reference TRBV7-2 and TRBJ1-3, the complete variable domain reads GAGVSQSPSNKVTEKGKDVELRCDPISGHTALYWYRQSLGQGLEFLIYFQGNSAPDKSGLPSDRFSAERTGGSVSTLTIQRTQQEDSAVYLCASSIERERGTIYFGEGSWLTVV.

Sample share makes this clone medium-sized. The gene calls are TRBV9 and TRBJ2-2; TRBD2 agrees at 10 bases. J gave up 6 bases and V 0 bases, and 5 bases lay outside the gene matches. This CDR3 is built from 16 residues. CDR1 is SGDLS, CDR2 YYNGEE, per germline. In DNA, the CDR3 is TGTGCCAGCAGCGTAGCGAGCGGGGGGGCCCCCGGGGAGCTGTTTTTT. Protein product: CASSVASGGAPGELFF.

V and J are TRBV3-1 (or the pseudogene TRBV3-2) and TRBJ2-2; D possibly corresponds to TRBD2 (7 bases). The CDR3 length is 16 residues. V lost 1 base and J lost 4, with 13 bases in between. Germline lookup yields CDR1 LGHDT and CDR2 YNNKEL (reference sequence). CDR3 protein: CASSQGGRGLTGELFF. DNA for the CDR3: TGTGCCAGCAGCCAAGGAGGGCGGGGGCTCACCGGGGAGCTGTTTTTT.

The chain employs TRBV7-9 and TRBJ1-5, with 10 bases matching TRBD1. The V segment lost 5 bases and the J segment 6 bases; nucleotides outside the gene matches: 7. The CDR3 has 15 residues. The germline V gene has CDR1 SEHNR and CDR2 FQNEAQ (reference sequence). CDR3 protein: CASSTDRGPIQPQHF. CDR3 coding DNA: TGTGCCAGCAGCACAGACAGGGGGCCGATTCAGCCCCAGCATTTT.

The genes are TRBV10-3 and TRBJ1-3, with 7 nucleotides matching TRBD1. Germline V lookup: CDR1 ENHRY, CDR2 SYGVKD. The CDR3 length is 12 residues. The V segment lost 9 bases and the J segment 6 bases; nucleotides outside the gene matches: 5. The CDR3 loop is CAIPDRENTIYF. The CDR3 coding sequence is TGTGCCATTCCCGACAGGGAAAACACCATATATTTT.

The V and J genes are TRBV28 and TRBJ2-5, with 8 bases matching TRBD1. Germline V lookup: CDR1 MDHEN, CDR2 SYDVKM. The CDR3 has 14 amino acids. J lost 8 bases, V lost 9 bases, and 14 bases had no gene match. CDR3 sequence: CASEKTGGKRTQYF. CDR3 DNA sequence: TGTGCCAGTGAAAAAACAGGGGGAAAACGAACCCAGTACTTC.

In its sample, this clone was seen once. The chain uses TRBV4-2 and TRBJ2-3; TRBD1 matches 7 bases. Germline CDR1 and CDR2: LGHNA and YNFKEQ. Trimming at V came to 1 base and at J to 1 base, leaving 5 bases not matched to a gene. The CDR3 has 16 amino acids. CDR3 region: CASSQVNGQGTDTQYF. The CDR3 DNA follows: TGTGCCAGCAGCCAAGTCAACGGACAGGGCACAGATACGCAGTATTTT.

The CDR3, as DNA: TGTGCCAGCAGTGAACGGCAGTTTGGCTACACCTTC. Translated, it gives CASSERQFGYTF. The rearrangement uses TRBV2 and TRBJ1-2; D unresolved. There are 12 residues in the CDR3. CDR1 is SNHLY and CDR2 is FYNNEI in the germline V gene. Deletions cut 2 bases from V and 7 bases from J, with 8 bases between.

This clone was seen only a few times. V is TRBV12-5 and J is TRBJ1-1; the D is unclear. Germline V gene lookup returns CDR1 LGHNT and CDR2 FRNRAP. The CDR3 is made up of 13 amino acids. V was trimmed by 5 bases and J by 4 bases, leaving 11 bases between them. CDR3 bases: TGTGCTAGTGGTCAAGATTGGAGCACTGAAGCTTTCTTT. Amino acid sequence: CASGQDWSTEAFF. The whole variable domain, remainder taken from reference TRBV12-5 and TRBJ1-1, is DARVTQTPRHKVTEMGQEVTMRCQPILGHNTVFWYRQTMMQGLELLAYFRNRAPLDDSGMPKDRFSAEMPDATLATLKIQPSEPRDSAVYFCASGQDWSTEAFFGQGTRLTVV.

This sequence joins TRBV28 and TRBJ1-1; TRBD1 matches 9 bases. The CDR3 contains 14 residues. The V segment lost 6 bases and the J segment 5 bases; nucleotides outside the gene matches: 7. Germline V CDR1 and CDR2: MDHEN, SYDVKM. The CDR3 region has the DNA TGTGCCAGCAGCACAGGGGGCGGGTGGACTGAAGCTTTCTTT. This translates into CASSTGGGWTEAFF.